This TCR beta chain stems from a study of T cell repertoires in cytomegalovirus infection. Study background: CMV epitopes that were recently identified and HLA-C-restricted were used alongside well-studied HLA-B-restricted ones. Indications of both CMV infection and matching HLA type were provided by public TCR beta signatures. Study results and caveats: Dominating the ex vivo response were TCR beta clonotypes that were CMV-specific and HLA-C-restricted. Accumulated public TCR beta family frequency recognized individuals carrying CMV together with the relevant HLA.

CDR3 length equals 16 residues. The germline CDR1 and CDR2 sequences are SGHVS and FQNEAQ. Deletions cut 1 base from V and 8 bases from J, with 15 bases between. This clonotype was recorded at least ten times. The target antigen is unknown. TCRdb analysed the reads with MiXCR anew, one entry per CDR3 protein. The sample includes some 920,000 distinct CDR3 sequences, roughly 30% of them seen just once. This chain connects TRBV7-8 to TRBJ1-6; a weak D match, TRBD1 (6 bases). This TCR was sampled from a human donor in good health (CMV status not recorded). Some clones in this sample may be carry-over from other donors' samples. Sequencing was performed on cultured CD8+ T cells from PBMCs, taken from culture after CMV antigen stimulation. CDR3 sequence (DNA): TGTGCCAGCAGCTTAGACAGGGCAGCTTATCATTCACCCCTCCACTTT. Encoded protein: CASSLDRAAYHSPLHF.